This entry lists 15 T cell receptor beta chains sequenced from one sample in a study of control samples from healthy donors and cancer patients. Profiling relied on immunoSEQ multiplex PCR, and the TCRdb table lists in-frame clones only, not all of them. The sample carries 390,000 or so clones, 80% to 95% recorded once. The sequenced sample was PBMCs. The receptors stem from a man between 40 and 49 years old with head and neck cancer.

This chain uses TRBV12-3 or TRBV12-4 with TRBJ1-1, with no clear D. The CDR3 runs 13 residues. V was trimmed by 3 bases and J by 1 base, leaving 6 bases between them. The CDR3 nucleotides are TGTGCCAGCAGTTTCTCCTCGAACACTGAAGCTTTCTTT. Protein: CASSFSSNTEAFF.

CDR3 region: CATSESGRGSYNEQFF. In nucleotides, the CDR3 is TGTGCCACCAGTGAAAGCGGGAGGGGTAGCTACAATGAGCAGTTCTTC. The rearrangement uses TRBV24-1 and TRBJ2-1; 10 nucleotides line up with TRBD2. The V segment lost 4 bases and the J segment 3 bases; nucleotides outside the gene matches: 5. This CDR3 has 16 residues. Germline CDR1 is KGHDR and CDR2 is SFDVKD.

The chain recombines TRBV4-3 with TRBJ1-2; D not certain. The V end was cut by 1 base, the J end by 0 bases, with 9 bases between. This CDR3 region has 15 residues. CDR1 is LGHNA and CDR2 is YSLEER in the germline V gene. The DNA for the CDR3 is TGCGCCAGCAGCCAAGCAAGCGGGGCTAACTATGGCTACACCTTC. Encoded protein: CASSQASGANYGYTF.

This clone came up once. This chain uses TRBV28 with TRBJ2-1; 9 bases are a match to TRBD1. The CDR3 is made up of 17 amino acids. Germline V lookup: CDR1 MDHEN, CDR2 SYDVKM. V shed 5 bases and J 0 bases; nucleotides not matched to a gene: 8. As DNA, the CDR3 is TGTGCCAGCAGTGGACAGGGGAACATAGGCTCCTACAATGAGCAGTTCTTC. This gives the protein CASSGQGNIGSYNEQFF.

CDR3 sequence: CASSLTPATRFGGYTF. Written as DNA, the CDR3 is TGTGCCAGCAGCCTGACTCCCGCAACCCGTTTTGGGGGCTACACCTTC. The rearrangement links TRBV6-2 or TRBV6-3 to TRBJ1-2; D unresolved. Deletions cut 6 bases from V and 8 bases from J, with 25 bases between. CDR3 length: 16 amino acids. Germline V gene data show CDR1 as MNHEY and CDR2 as SVGEGT.

The chain joins TRBV3-1 (or the pseudogene TRBV3-2) to TRBJ1-1; 7 nucleotides line up with TRBD1. The CDR3 is made up of 17 amino acids. The V gene end was trimmed by 0 bases and the J gene end by 0 bases; junction bases not matched to a gene: 7. Germline V gene data show CDR1 as LGHDT and CDR2 as YNNKEL (reference sequence). For the CDR3, the DNA is TGTGCCAGCAGCCAAGATTTTCGTCAGGGGGTGAACACTGAAGCTTTCTTT. Translating it yields CASSQDFRQGVNTEAFF.

The rearrangement uses TRBV28 and TRBJ2-7; D remains ambiguous. The V end was cut by 8 bases, the J end by 6 bases, with 20 bases between. From germline, CDR1 is MDHEN and CDR2 SYDVKM. This CDR3 is built from 14 residues. The CDR3 DNA is TGTGCCAGCGTACTGAGCCCATCCACCGCCGAGCAGTACTTC. It is translated as CASVLSPSTAEQYF. Complete variable domain (other parts from reference TRBV28 and TRBJ2-7): DVKVTQSSRYLVKRTGEKVFLECVQDMDHENMFWYRQDPGLGLRLIYFSYDVKMKEKGDIPEGYSVSREKKERFSLILESASTNQTSMYLCASVLSPSTAEQYFGPGTRLTVT.

This clone was observed a single time. V is TRBV27 and J is TRBJ1-6; TRBD1 agrees at 10 bases. The ends lost 9 bases at V and 8 bases at J; junction bases unmatched: 10. CDR3 length equals 15 residues. From germline, CDR1 is MNHEY and CDR2 SMNVEV (reference sequence). The CDR3 sequence: CASLLTGTGDSPLHF. CDR3 nucleotide sequence: TGTGCCAGTCTACTTACCGGGACAGGGGATTCACCCCTCCACTTT.

A word on this clone: The same CDR3 is also encoded by other DNA sequences in this sample. In DNA, the CDR3 is TGTGCCAGCTCACCAAGCGAGACCCAGTACTTC. The encoded protein is CASSPSETQYF. The rearrangement uses TRBV18 and TRBJ2-5; the D is unclear. V was shortened by 2 bases and J by 5 bases, with 3 bases between the two germline ends. CDR3 size: 11 residues. Germline CDR1 reads KGHSH; CDR2 reads LQKENI.

The rearrangement joins TRBV28 to TRBJ1-4; D is uncertain. The germline V and J ends were trimmed by 8 bases and 0 bases, with 10 bases remaining between them. This CDR3 contains 14 residues. Germline CDR1 reads MDHEN; CDR2 reads SYDVKM. CDR3 region: CASGNSATNEKLFF. In nucleotides, the CDR3 is TGTGCCAGCGGAAACAGTGCAACTAATGAAAAACTGTTTTTT.

The rearrangement joins TRBV6-2 or TRBV6-3 to TRBJ2-2, with D tentatively TRBD2 (5 bases). Germline V gene sequence: CDR1 MNHEY, CDR2 SVGEGT. This CDR3 is built from 14 residues. V was shortened by 3 bases and J by 7 bases, with 12 bases between the two germline ends. The CDR3 nucleotides read TGTGCCAGCAGTTATATCCTGGGAGACGGGGAGCTGTTTTTT. It encodes CASSYILGDGELFF.

The gene calls are TRBV14 and TRBJ2-3; tentatively, D is TRBD2 (5 bases). V was shortened by 4 bases and J by 0 bases, with 8 bases between the two germline ends. The CDR3 is 14 amino acids. Germline CDR1 and CDR2: SGHDN and FVKESK. In nucleotides, the CDR3 is TGTGCCAGCAGCCCTACGGGGAGCACAGATACGCAGTATTTT. Translated, it gives CASSPTGSTDTQYF.

The chain joins TRBV7-2 to TRBJ2-2; D call uncertain. The CDR3 spans 16 residues. The V and J ends lost 5 bases and 4 bases respectively, with 17 bases between them. Germline lookup yields CDR1 SGHTA and CDR2 FQGNSA. The CDR3 loop is CASSAGDRVLTGELFF. The CDR3 DNA reads TGTGCCAGCAGCGCCGGAGACCGAGTTCTCACCGGGGAGCTGTTTTTT.

The J gene is TRBJ2-3, the V gene TRBV27; 11 bases line up with TRBD2. The ends lost 0 bases at V and 3 bases at J; junction bases unmatched: 8. Germline CDR1 reads MNHEY; CDR2 reads SMNVEV (reference sequence). This CDR3 comprises 18 residues. The CDR3 DNA is TGTGCCAGCAGTTTATCAATTCGACTAGCGGGATATACAGATACGCAGTATTTT. This sequence encodes CASSLSIRLAGYTDTQYF.

This chain connects TRBV4-3 to TRBJ2-1; perhaps TRBD2 as D (6 bases). This CDR3 has 17 amino acids. Germline CDR1 LGHNA, CDR2 YSLEER. Trimming took 0 bases from V and 2 from J, leaving 14 bases between them. As DNA, the CDR3 is TGCGCCAGCAGCCAAGATGGAGGACTAAGTACCTACAATGAGCAGTTCTTC. Protein product: CASSQDGGLSTYNEQFF.